These 2 T cell receptor beta chains share one sample of origin, sequenced in a study of T cell repertoires in cytomegalovirus infection. TCRdb re-called the reads through MiXCR, storing one row per CDR3 protein. The sample lists 150,000 to 180,000 distinct CDR3 sequences, about a quarter seen once, with approximately 11% in the top ten. Sequenced input: PBMCs. The receptors here all came from a human donor in good health (CMV status not recorded). Some clones in this sample may be carry-over from other donors' samples.

With regard to this clonotype: With a much larger clone just one base away, this may be a read error. This rearrangement joins TRBV7-2 to TRBJ1-2; D is unclear. The CDR3 loop spans 12 amino acids. V was trimmed by 2 bases and J by 6 bases, leaving 7 bases between them. Looked up from germline, CDR1 is SGHTA and CDR2 is FQGNSA. The CDR3, as DNA: TGTGCCAGCAGCTTATTAGTGGATGGCTACACCTTC. It specifies CASSLLVDGYTF.

This clonotype appeared many times. V is TRBV11-2 and J is TRBJ1-2; TRBD1 matches at 8 bases. Trimming took 6 bases from V and 3 from J; bases not matched to a gene: 6. The germline CDR1 and CDR2 sequences are SGHAT and FQNNGV. The CDR3 length is 14 residues. CDR3 protein: CASSSKDRDYGYTF. DNA for the CDR3: TGTGCCAGCAGTTCCAAGGACAGGGACTATGGCTACACCTTC. The full variable domain, rest sourced from reference TRBV11-2 and TRBJ1-2, is EAGVAQSPRYKIIEKRQSVAFWCNPISGHATLYWYQQILGQGPKLLIQFQNNGVVDDSQLPKDRFSAERLKGVDSTLKIQPAKLEDSAVYLCASSSKDRDYGYTFGSGTRLTVV.